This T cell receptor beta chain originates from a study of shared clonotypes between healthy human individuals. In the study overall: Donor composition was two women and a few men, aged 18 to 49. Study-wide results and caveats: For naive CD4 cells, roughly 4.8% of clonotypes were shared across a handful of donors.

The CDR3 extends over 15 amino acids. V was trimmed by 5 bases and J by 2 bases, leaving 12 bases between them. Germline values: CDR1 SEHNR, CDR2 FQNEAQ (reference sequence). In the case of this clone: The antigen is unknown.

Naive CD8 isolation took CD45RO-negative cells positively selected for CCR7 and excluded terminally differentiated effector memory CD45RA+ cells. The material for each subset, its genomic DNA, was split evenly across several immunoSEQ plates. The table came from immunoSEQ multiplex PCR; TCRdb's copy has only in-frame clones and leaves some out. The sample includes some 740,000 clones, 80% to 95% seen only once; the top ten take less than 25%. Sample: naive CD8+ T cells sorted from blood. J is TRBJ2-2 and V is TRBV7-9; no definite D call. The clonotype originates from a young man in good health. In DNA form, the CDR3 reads TGTGCCAGCAGCATCGAGCAGTCCAACACCGGGGAGCTGTTTTTT. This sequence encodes CASSIEQSNTGELFF.